These 19 T cell receptor beta chains were all obtained from the same sample, sequenced in a study of shared clonotypes between healthy human individuals. Sequencing used immunoSEQ multiplex PCR; TCRdb keeps in-frame clones, though not all of them. The sample lists about 1.1 million clones; 60% to 85% were seen once. Sequenced input: memory CD4+ T cells from PBMCs. Subset specified: CD45RA-negative fraction. These receptor sequences come from a young man in good health. Some clones in this sample may be carry-over from other donors' samples.

The chain has TRBV10-3 and TRBJ2-3; D may be TRBD2 (6 bases). This CDR3 is built from 15 residues. The germline CDR1 and CDR2 sequences are ENHRY and SYGVKD. The ends were cut back, 6 bases at V and 1 base at J, with 14 bases in the middle. The CDR3 DNA reads TGTGCCATCAGCGGGGGAGAGTGGGGCACAGATACGCAGTATTTT. It encodes CAISGGEWGTDTQYF.

The genes are TRBV30 and TRBJ2-2, with 7 bases aligning to TRBD2. CDR1 is GTSNPN and CDR2 is SVGIG in the germline V gene (reference sequence). Trimming cost V 5 bases and J 0 bases; bases outside gene matches: 3. The CDR3 has 14 residues. CDR3 nucleotide sequence: TGTGCCTGGGGAAGCGGGGCGAACACCGGGGAGCTGTTTTTT. Its translation: CAWGSGANTGELFF.

The J gene is TRBJ2-5, the V gene TRBV7-9; 9 positions match TRBD2. J lost 3 bases, V lost 5 bases, and 10 bases had no gene match. The CDR3 length is 16 residues. Per the germline V gene, CDR1 is SEHNR and CDR2 is FQNEAQ (reference sequence). The CDR3 is CASSRIAGAGEETQYF. CDR3 bases: TGTGCCAGCAGCCGGATAGCGGGAGCGGGAGAAGAGACCCAGTACTTC.

This chain links TRBV7-9 with TRBJ1-1; tentatively, D is TRBD1 (6 bases). Germline V gene data show CDR1 as SEHNR and CDR2 as FQNEAQ (reference sequence). The V and J ends lost 1 base and 10 bases respectively, with 13 bases between them. This CDR3 has 13 amino acids. In nucleotides, the CDR3 is TGTGCCAGCAGCTTAGAGGGGGGGAGAGGAGCTTTCTTT. This gives the protein CASSLEGGRGAFF.

The rearrangement uses TRBV9 and TRBJ2-1; 7 bases fit TRBD1. The germline gives CDR1 SGDLS, CDR2 YYNGEE. CDR3 length: 15 amino acids. The trim removed 1 base at V and 9 bases at J, leaving 10 bases unmatched. CDR3 residues: CASSVSDRTEGEQFF. The CDR3 bases are TGTGCCAGCAGCGTATCGGACAGGACGGAAGGTGAGCAGTTCTTC.

This chain uses TRBV10-3 with TRBJ2-5; 9 bases align to TRBD2. The V gene's germline CDR1 is ENHRY and CDR2 SYGVKD. J gave up 2 bases and V 1 base, and 8 bases lay outside the gene matches. The CDR3 totals 17 residues. For the CDR3, the DNA is TGTGCCATCAGTGAGTGGGGGAGCGGGGGGATACAAGAGACCCAGTACTTC. Protein product: CAISEWGSGGIQETQYF.

As concerns this clone: An end of the junction differs from the germline gene, which may be a read error. CDR3 bases: TGTGCCAGCAGCGTGACCGGGACTTTGGACTTC. Its translation: CASSVTGTLDF. The chain is built from TRBV7-9 and TRBJ2-4, with D maybe TRBD2 (6 bases). Germline values: CDR1 SEHNR, CDR2 FQNEAQ (reference sequence). This CDR3 is built from 11 residues.

Regarding this clone: This could be a read error, since a much larger clone is one nucleotide away. Within the sample, other DNA sequences also encode this same CDR3. V is TRBV18 and J is TRBJ2-5; no clear D. The germline V gene encodes CDR1 KGHSH and CDR2 LQKENI. This CDR3 spans 13 amino acids. V was pared by 0 bases and J by 1 base, with 3 bases between. This CDR3 is CASSPPGQETQYF. In nucleotides, the CDR3 is TGTGCCAGCTCACCACCAGGCCAAGAGACCCAGTACTTC.

In this sample, this clone turned up once. The V and J genes are TRBV7-2 and TRBJ2-1, with 8 bases lining up with TRBD2. CDR3 length: 14 amino acids. V gave up 2 bases and J gave up 8 bases; unmatched junction bases: 5. CDR1 and CDR2 (germline): SGHTA, FQGNSA. In DNA, the CDR3 is TGTGCCAGCAGCTTAACTAGCGGTGGCTATGAGCAGTTCTTC. Translated: CASSLTSGGYEQFF.

V gene TRBV7-9 combines with J gene TRBJ1-2; D perhaps matches TRBD1 (5 bases). The germline V gene encodes CDR1 SEHNR and CDR2 FQNEAQ (reference sequence). The CDR3 is 15 amino acids. V was cut by 4 bases and J by 4 bases, with 16 bases left in between. This CDR3 is CASSYPGAGTYGYTF. CDR3 nucleotides: TGTGCCAGCAGCTACCCAGGAGCGGGGACCTATGGCTACACCTTC.

This chain links TRBV18 with TRBJ2-7; 8 bases fit TRBD1. J was trimmed by 3 bases and V by 4 bases; bases with no gene match: 5. CDR3 length: 14 residues. Germline V gives CDR1 KGHSH, CDR2 LQKENI. CDR3 in DNA: TGTGCCAGCTCACGCGGACAGGGCAGCTACGAGCAGTACTTC. Translating gives CASSRGQGSYEQYF.

The chain carries TRBV7-9 and TRBJ1-2; no definite D call. From germline, CDR1 is SEHNR and CDR2 FQNEAQ (reference sequence). CDR3 length: 16 residues. Deletions cut 1 base from V and 1 base from J, with 13 bases between. The CDR3 DNA reads TGTGCCAGCAGCTTAGTTGAAGCTAGTTATAACTATGGCTACACCTTC. This codes for CASSLVEASYNYGYTF.

The rearrangement joins TRBV5-1 to TRBJ2-1; D gene unclear. This CDR3 region has 17 residues. Germline CDR1 reads SGHRS; CDR2 reads YFSETQ. V lost 4 bases and J lost 0, with 17 bases in between. Here the CDR3 DNA reads TGCGCCAGCAGCGGGTGGGTCAAAGACAACTCCTACAATGAGCAGTTCTTC. It codes for CASSGWVKDNSYNEQFF.

This clone has only one observation. The chain links TRBV30 to TRBJ1-1; D is unresolved. Germline-derived CDR1 and CDR2 are GTSNPN and SVGIG (reference sequence). V shed 5 bases and J shed 2 bases, with 12 bases lying between them. The CDR3 loop spans 13 amino acids. The CDR3 region is CAWQNRANTEAFF. For the CDR3, the DNA is TGTGCCTGGCAAAATAGGGCCAACACTGAAGCTTTCTTT.

This clone has only one observation. The chain couples TRBV4-1 to TRBJ1-5; 9 bases fit TRBD1. The V gene's germline CDR1 is MGHRA and CDR2 YSYEKL. V trimming: 0 bases; J trimming: 7 bases; junction bases outside the gene matches: 4. This CDR3 is 15 amino acids long. The CDR3 coding sequence is TGCGCCAGCAGCCAAGATCAAACAGGGGGCCAGCCCCAGCATTTT. This sequence encodes CASSQDQTGGQPQHF.

This chain uses TRBV30 with TRBJ2-3; the match to TRBD2 covers 7 bases. In germline, CDR1 is GTSNPN, CDR2 SVGIG (reference sequence). The ends lost 7 bases at V and 1 base at J; junction bases unmatched: 5. This CDR3 spans 13 amino acids. Written as DNA, the CDR3 is TGTGCCTTCGGGAGGCCTGGCACAGATACGCAGTATTTT. It encodes CAFGRPGTDTQYF.

This clone showed up many times. This CDR3 reads CASSTTHRGQGGYTF. CDR3 DNA: TGTGCCAGCAGCACCACTCACAGGGGGCAAGGTGGCTACACCTTC. The V and J genes are TRBV28 and TRBJ1-2; 9 bases line up with TRBD1. The junction had 12 bases not matched to a gene; V was cut back by 6 bases and J by 7 bases. CDR3 length equals 15 residues. Germline values: CDR1 MDHEN, CDR2 SYDVKM.

This clone was picked up a small number of times. The V call is TRBV7-6, the J call TRBJ2-7; 9 bases fit TRBD2. Trimming removed 4 bases from V and 7 bases from J; junction bases left unmatched: 8. Germline V gene sequence: CDR1 SGHVS, CDR2 FNYEAQ. The CDR3 sequence is 14 residues long. The CDR3 here is CASSSPTLAGEQYF. Here the CDR3 DNA reads TGTGCCAGCAGCTCCCCGACCCTAGCGGGAGAGCAGTACTTC.

In its sample, this clone was seen a few times. The V gene is TRBV5-4, the J gene TRBJ2-2, with 14 bases aligning to TRBD2. The CDR3 is made up of 16 amino acids. Germline-derived CDR1 and CDR2 are SGHNT and YYREEE (reference sequence). V shed 0 bases and J 9 bases; nucleotides not matched to a gene: 4. The CDR3 is CASSLGLAGGLRELFF. Written as DNA, the CDR3 is TGTGCCAGCAGCTTGGGACTAGCGGGAGGGCTAAGGGAGCTGTTTTTT.